This is a list of T cell receptor beta chains from one sample in a study of CD8 T cells in ankylosing spondylitis. MiXCR, run by TCRdb on the 5' RACE reads, gives a single entry per CDR3 protein. The sample includes 300,000 to 400,000 distinct CDR3 sequences, around 10% of them seen just once. What was sequenced was blood, either unsorted or a sorted T cell fraction (not recorded which). The receptors derive from a female donor with ankylosing spondylitis or in good health (not recorded which). The CDR3 runs from the conserved cysteine through the conserved F or W. The order of the fields is clone size, J gene, D gene, V gene, CDR3 protein, CDR3 DNA. D genes are given only for firm matches. Size is omitted from some rows. Given values are once, few, many or a class for expanded clones.

clone size: -
J gene: TRBJ2-3
D gene: TRBD2
V gene: TRBV20-1
CDR3 protein: CSARLAGTSDTDTQYF
CDR3 DNA: TGCAGTGCTAGACTAGCGGGGACGTCGGACACAGATACGCAGTATTTT

clone size: many
J gene: TRBJ1-5
D gene: -
V gene: TRBV20-1
CDR3 protein: CSARDGAAGNQPQHF
CDR3 DNA: TGCAGTGCTAGAGATGGGGCAGCAGGCAATCAGCCCCAGCATTTT

clone size: few
J gene: TRBJ2-7
D gene: -
V gene: TRBV5-1
CDR3 protein: CASSLGGHSHEQYF
CDR3 DNA: TGCGCCAGCAGCTTAGGGGGACATTCCCACGAGCAGTACTTC

clone size: many
J gene: TRBJ2-7
D gene: -
V gene: TRBV20-1
CDR3 protein: CSARDGRVRPFYEQYF
CDR3 DNA: TGCAGTGCTAGAGATGGAAGGGTCCGTCCCTTCTACGAGCAGTACTTC

clone size: many
J gene: TRBJ2-3
D gene: -
V gene: TRBV29-1
CDR3 protein: CSATRTSTDTQYF
CDR3 DNA: TGCAGCGCGACTAGGACTAGCACAGATACGCAGTATTTT

clone size: -
J gene: TRBJ2-1
D gene: TRBD2
V gene: TRBV29-1
CDR3 protein: CSTSGGAGGYNEQFF
CDR3 DNA: TGCAGCACCTCAGGCGGGGCGGGGGGGTACAATGAGCAGTTCTTC

clone size: many
J gene: TRBJ2-1
D gene: -
V gene: TRBV7-9
CDR3 protein: CASSLVRDIYNEQFF
CDR3 DNA: TGTGCCAGCAGCTTAGTTCGGGACATTTACAATGAGCAGTTCTTC

clone size: -
J gene: TRBJ1-6
D gene: -
V gene: TRBV27
CDR3 protein: CASSFLQSSYNSPLHF
CDR3 DNA: TGTGCCAGCAGTTTCCTACAGAGCTCCTATAATTCACCCCTCCACTTT

clone size: many
J gene: TRBJ2-1
D gene: -
V gene: TRBV24-1
CDR3 protein: CATSGVRDYNEQFF
CDR3 DNA: TGTGCCACCAGTGGGGTGCGGGACTACAATGAGCAGTTCTTC

clone size: many
J gene: TRBJ1-5
D gene: -
V gene: TRBV7-2
CDR3 protein: CASSLFGGSNQPQHF
CDR3 DNA: TGTGCCAGCAGCTTATTTGGCGGTAGCAATCAGCCCCAGCATTTT

clone size: few
J gene: TRBJ1-2
D gene: TRBD1
V gene: TRBV20-1
CDR3 protein: CSAASGTEKVSNYGYTF
CDR3 DNA: TGCAGTGCTGCTTCCGGGACAGAGAAAGTCTCTAACTATGGCTACACCTTC

clone size: -
J gene: TRBJ2-2
D gene: -
V gene: TRBV5-1
CDR3 protein: CASSLRGEDTGELFF
CDR3 DNA: TGCGCCAGCAGCTTACGAGGGGAGGACACCGGGGAGCTGTTTTTT

clone size: many
J gene: TRBJ2-3
D gene: TRBD2
V gene: TRBV10-1
CDR3 protein: CASSGGTKTQYF
CDR3 DNA: TGCGCCAGCAGTGGGGGGACTAAGACGCAGTATTTT

clone size: -
J gene: TRBJ2-3
D gene: TRBD2
V gene: TRBV5-1
CDR3 protein: CASYPTSEDTQYF
CDR3 DNA: TGCGCCAGCTACCCCACTAGCGAAGATACGCAGTATTTT

clone size: many
J gene: TRBJ2-5
D gene: TRBD2
V gene: TRBV10-3
CDR3 protein: CAISESTPRAGARETQYF
CDR3 DNA: TGTGCCATCAGTGAGTCGACCCCCAGAGCGGGGGCCCGGGAGACCCAGTACTTC

clone size: -
J gene: TRBJ2-2
D gene: TRBD2
V gene: TRBV12-3/TRBV12-4
CDR3 protein: CASSPGLVVGELFF
CDR3 DNA: TGTGCCAGCAGCCCGGGACTAGTAGTCGGGGAGCTGTTTTTT

clone size: -
J gene: TRBJ1-6
D gene: -
V gene: TRBV6-6
CDR3 protein: CASSSLSNSPLHF
CDR3 DNA: TGTGCCAGCAGTTCGCTATCTAATTCACCCCTCCACTTT

clone size: -
J gene: TRBJ1-4
D gene: TRBD1
V gene: TRBV12-3/TRBV12-4
CDR3 protein: CASSLIRDRGREKLFF
CDR3 DNA: TGTGCCAGCAGTTTAATTCGGGACAGGGGAAGAGAAAAACTGTTTTTT

clone size: -
J gene: TRBJ2-1
D gene: -
V gene: TRBV18
CDR3 protein: CASSPRDPDEQFF
CDR3 DNA: TGTGCCAGCTCACCACGGGACCCCGATGAGCAGTTCTTC

clone size: -
J gene: TRBJ2-7
D gene: TRBD2
V gene: TRBV12-3/TRBV12-4
CDR3 protein: CASSLAGGPSEQYF
CDR3 DNA: TGTGCCAGCAGTCTAGCGGGAGGGCCCAGCGAGCAGTACTTC

clone size: many
J gene: TRBJ1-2
D gene: -
V gene: TRBV20-1
CDR3 protein: CSALGSGYGYTF
CDR3 DNA: TGCAGTGCTTTAGGGTCGGGCTATGGCTACACCTTC

clone size: many
J gene: TRBJ1-1
D gene: -
V gene: TRBV12-3/TRBV12-4
CDR3 protein: CASTYGGSEAFF
CDR3 DNA: TGTGCCAGCACCTACGGGGGGTCTGAAGCTTTCTTT

clone size: few
J gene: TRBJ2-7
D gene: TRBD1
V gene: TRBV12-3/TRBV12-4
CDR3 protein: CASSSPGQGYDEQYF
CDR3 DNA: TGTGCCAGCAGTTCGCCCGGACAGGGTTACGACGAGCAGTACTTC

clone size: -
J gene: TRBJ1-5
D gene: -
V gene: TRBV7-9
CDR3 protein: CASSSEGSVSNQPQHF
CDR3 DNA: TGTGCCAGCAGCTCAGAGGGGTCAGTTAGCAATCAGCCCCAGCATTTT

clone size: -
J gene: TRBJ1-5
D gene: -
V gene: TRBV12-3/TRBV12-4
CDR3 protein: CASRLQEYSNQPQHF
CDR3 DNA: TGTGCCAGCAGGCTACAGGAGTATAGCAATCAGCCCCAGCATTTT

clone size: once
J gene: TRBJ2-1
D gene: TRBD2
V gene: TRBV4-1
CDR3 protein: CASSQDPGLAVNEQFF
CDR3 DNA: TGCGCCAGCAGCCAAGACCCCGGACTAGCGGTGAATGAGCAGTTCTTC

clone size: -
J gene: TRBJ1-4
D gene: -
V gene: TRBV25-1
CDR3 protein: CASSGRSGGEKLFF
CDR3 DNA: TGTGCCAGCAGCGGTAGGTCTGGGGGTGAAAAACTGTTTTTT

clone size: few
J gene: TRBJ2-5
D gene: TRBD1
V gene: TRBV5-1
CDR3 protein: CASSRGQGRETQYF
CDR3 DNA: TGCGCCAGCAGCCGGGGACAGGGGCGCGAGACCCAGTACTTC

clone size: few
J gene: TRBJ1-5
D gene: -
V gene: TRBV6-2/TRBV6-3
CDR3 protein: CASSPPDRNNQPQHF
CDR3 DNA: TGTGCCAGCAGTCCGCCCGACAGGAACAATCAGCCCCAGCATTTT

clone size: few
J gene: TRBJ1-1
D gene: -
V gene: TRBV4-3
CDR3 protein: CASSQGSGVTNTEAFF
CDR3 DNA: TGCGCCAGCAGCCAAGGGTCTGGGGTTACGAACACTGAAGCTTTCTTT

clone size: many
J gene: TRBJ1-5
D gene: -
V gene: TRBV5-1
CDR3 protein: CASSLSDGNNQPQHF
CDR3 DNA: TGCGCCAGCAGCTTGTCGGACGGGAACAATCAGCCCCAGCATTTT

clone size: many
J gene: TRBJ1-1
D gene: -
V gene: TRBV2
CDR3 protein: CASSSSRDTEAFF
CDR3 DNA: TGTGCCAGCAGTTCTTCCCGGGATACTGAAGCTTTCTTT

clone size: few
J gene: TRBJ2-1
D gene: -
V gene: TRBV14
CDR3 protein: CASSSIRGDEQFF
CDR3 DNA: TGTGCCAGCAGCTCGATCAGGGGCGATGAGCAGTTCTTC

clone size: many
J gene: TRBJ2-7
D gene: -
V gene: TRBV6-5
CDR3 protein: CASSAIDEQYF
CDR3 DNA: TGTGCCAGCAGTGCGATAGACGAGCAGTACTTC

clone size: many
J gene: TRBJ2-3
D gene: -
V gene: TRBV27
CDR3 protein: CASATASAADTQYF
CDR3 DNA: TGTGCCAGCGCCACAGCTAGCGCCGCAGATACGCAGTATTTT

clone size: once
J gene: TRBJ2-2
D gene: -
V gene: TRBV9
CDR3 protein: CASSVVGGVFYTGELFF
CDR3 DNA: TGTGCCAGCAGCGTAGTAGGTGGCGTATTCTATACCGGGGAGCTGTTTTTT

clone size: -
J gene: TRBJ1-2
D gene: -
V gene: TRBV3-1
CDR3 protein: CASSQDPGRFYGYTF
CDR3 DNA: TGTGCCAGCAGCCAAGACCCGGGACGATTCTATGGCTACACCTTC

clone size: many
J gene: TRBJ1-2
D gene: TRBD1
V gene: TRBV20-1
CDR3 protein: CSAFRTGGYGYTF
CDR3 DNA: TGCAGTGCTTTCCGGACAGGAGGCTATGGCTACACCTTC

clone size: -
J gene: TRBJ2-1
D gene: -
V gene: TRBV7-6
CDR3 protein: CASSPRLNRAYNEQFF
CDR3 DNA: TGTGCCAGCAGCCCCCGTTTAAACAGGGCCTACAATGAGCAGTTCTTC

clone size: -
J gene: TRBJ2-7
D gene: TRBD1
V gene: TRBV9
CDR3 protein: CASSRQGESYEQYF
CDR3 DNA: TGTGCCAGCAGCAGACAGGGGGAGTCCTACGAGCAGTACTTC

clone size: -
J gene: TRBJ2-3
D gene: TRBD2
V gene: TRBV7-2
CDR3 protein: CASSFRTSGRATDTQYF
CDR3 DNA: TGTGCCAGCAGCTTTCGGACTAGCGGGAGGGCCACAGATACGCAGTATTTT

clone size: few
J gene: TRBJ2-1
D gene: TRBD2
V gene: TRBV12-3/TRBV12-4
CDR3 protein: CASSLGALAGGSGEQFF
CDR3 DNA: TGTGCCAGCAGCTTAGGGGCTCTGGCGGGGGGATCAGGAGAGCAGTTCTTC

clone size: few
J gene: TRBJ1-1
D gene: -
V gene: TRBV5-1
CDR3 protein: CASSPWAGTVNTEAFF
CDR3 DNA: TGCGCCAGCAGCCCTTGGGCAGGGACCGTGAACACTGAAGCTTTCTTT

clone size: few
J gene: TRBJ2-1
D gene: TRBD2
V gene: TRBV10-3
CDR3 protein: CAISETGTSPMSEQFF
CDR3 DNA: TGTGCCATCAGTGAAACCGGGACTAGCCCAATGAGTGAGCAGTTCTTC

clone size: many
J gene: TRBJ2-7
D gene: -
V gene: TRBV28
CDR3 protein: CASSLWDGSYEQYF
CDR3 DNA: TGTGCCAGCAGTTTATGGGACGGTTCCTACGAGCAGTACTTC

clone size: many
J gene: TRBJ2-1
D gene: -
V gene: TRBV20-1
CDR3 protein: CSARGIAYNEQFF
CDR3 DNA: TGCAGTGCGAGGGGTATAGCCTACAATGAGCAGTTCTTC

clone size: few
J gene: TRBJ2-1
D gene: TRBD2
V gene: TRBV3-1
CDR3 protein: CASSQDSGGYNEQFF
CDR3 DNA: TGTGCCAGCAGCCAAGATAGCGGGGGGTACAATGAGCAGTTCTTC

clone size: many
J gene: TRBJ2-2
D gene: -
V gene: TRBV5-1
CDR3 protein: CASRPAGHNTGELFF
CDR3 DNA: TGCGCCAGCAGGCCGGCGGGACACAACACCGGGGAGCTGTTTTTT

clone size: many
J gene: TRBJ2-5
D gene: TRBD2
V gene: TRBV20-1
CDR3 protein: CSARAISGRVETQYF
CDR3 DNA: TGCAGTGCTAGAGCTATTAGCGGGAGGGTGGAGACCCAGTACTTC

clone size: many
J gene: TRBJ1-2
D gene: TRBD1
V gene: TRBV6-1
CDR3 protein: CASSWTGRNYGYTF
CDR3 DNA: TGTGCCAGCAGCTGGACAGGGCGCAACTATGGCTACACCTTC

clone size: -
J gene: TRBJ2-5
D gene: TRBD1
V gene: TRBV7-7
CDR3 protein: CASSLARTGGGETQYF
CDR3 DNA: TGTGCCAGCAGCTTGGCCCGAACAGGGGGCGGGGAGACCCAGTACTTC

clone size: many
J gene: TRBJ2-3
D gene: -
V gene: TRBV12-3/TRBV12-4
CDR3 protein: CASSRQSSTDTQYF
CDR3 DNA: TGTGCCAGCAGTCGACAGAGTAGCACAGATACGCAGTATTTT

clone size: many
J gene: TRBJ2-3
D gene: -
V gene: TRBV20-1
CDR3 protein: CSARGLAPTDTQYF
CDR3 DNA: TGCAGTGCTAGAGGGTTGGCCCCCACAGATACGCAGTATTTT

clone size: -
J gene: TRBJ1-4
D gene: -
V gene: TRBV7-6
CDR3 protein: CASSLAQGSGEKLFF
CDR3 DNA: TGTGCCAGCAGCTTAGCTCAGGGTTCGGGCGAAAAACTGTTTTTT